This T cell receptor beta chain was recorded in a study of OX40 agonist ivuxolimab in advanced cancers. About the study: Patients receiving dose escalation had hepatocellular carcinoma, melanoma, renal cell or head and neck cancer.

About this clone itself: Its antigen is currently unknown.

CDR3 length: 16 amino acids. Germline V gene lookup returns CDR1 SGHRS and CDR2 YFSETQ. Trimming left V 1 base short and J 0 bases short, with 14 bases between. Using immunoSEQ multiplex PCR, the repertoire was profiled, and TCRdb retains in-frame clones only, with some absent. The sample yields under 150,000 clones, about nine tenths seen once. Findings of the study overall: Nonresponders, in some cases, also had low normalized T-cell clonal expansion.

The material sequenced was CD4+ or CD8+ T cells sorted from blood, taken in a trial of the OX40 agonist ivuxolimab. The chain uses TRBV5-1 and TRBJ2-7; no clear D. This clonotype was sampled from an adult with an advanced solid tumor such as melanoma, head and neck, liver or kidney cancer. The CDR3 DNA sequence: TGCGCCAGCAGCTTGAACAATCCCCGAAGCTCCTACGAGCAGTACTTC. Encoded protein: CASSLNNPRSSYEQYF.